This TCR beta chain was captured by sequencing in a study of blood T cell repertoires in COVID-19. Whole-study context: Donors in the United States, Italy and Spain gave samples during acute or convalescent COVID-19. Sources were T cells, B-cell-depleted T cells, or PBMCs; the material itself was cDNA or gDNA.

Per the germline V gene, CDR1 is SGHDT and CDR2 is YYEEEE. This CDR3 has 16 amino acids. V was pared by 1 base and J by 0 bases, with 12 bases between. Seattle participants joined during active infection and were tracked over time. Authors' analysis steps: Amplification from reference gene primers served as the basis for estimated nucleated cell counts. Profiled with immunoSEQ multiplex PCR; TCRdb holds only in-frame clones, not every one. V, J and clone size are those of that table, while D and trimming were read from the DNA. The sample consists of 250,000 to 350,000 clones, approximately 84% of them appearing once.

The chain carries TRBV5-6 and TRBJ2-3, with D possibly TRBD2 on 5 matching bases. This sequence originates from a human donor with COVID-19, enrolled during active disease. The donor label of this sample is uncertain. The sample taken for sequencing was peripheral blood. Written as DNA, the CDR3 is TGTGCCAGCAGCTTGTTTCGGGGTGCTAGCACAGATACGCAGTATTTT. Protein product: CASSLFRGASTDTQYF. The full variable domain, completed using reference TRBV5-6 and TRBJ2-3, is DAGVTQSPTHLIKTRGQQVTLRCSPKSGHDTVSWYQQALGQGPQFIFQYYEEEERQRGNFPDRFSGHQFPNYSSELNVNALLLGDSALYLCASSLFRGASTDTQYFGPGTRLTVL.